The clone carrying this TCR beta chain has ten or more counts. This record comes from a study of T-cell reconstitution after alpha-beta-depleted transplantation in children. This CDR3 is 15 amino acids long. J lost 3 bases, V lost 5 bases, and 8 bases had no gene match. Per the germline V gene, CDR1 is SGHVS and CDR2 is FQNEAQ. Preparing the TCRbeta library involved the use of unique molecular identifiers. TCRdb analysed the PCR reads with MiXCR anew, one entry per CDR3 protein. The sample lists more than 150,000 distinct CDR3 sequences; approximately 15% were seen once. The chain combines TRBV7-8 with TRBJ1-1, with 8 bases that match TRBD1. Sequenced here: PBMCs from the stem cell graft donor, sampled from the stem cell graft. The sequence was collected from a human donor who donated a stem cell graft to a child with acute lymphoblastic leukemia. The DNA of the CDR3 is TGTGCCAGCAGCGTAAACCAGGGGGCGTACACTGAAGCTTTCTTT. Its protein product is CASSVNQGAYTEAFF.